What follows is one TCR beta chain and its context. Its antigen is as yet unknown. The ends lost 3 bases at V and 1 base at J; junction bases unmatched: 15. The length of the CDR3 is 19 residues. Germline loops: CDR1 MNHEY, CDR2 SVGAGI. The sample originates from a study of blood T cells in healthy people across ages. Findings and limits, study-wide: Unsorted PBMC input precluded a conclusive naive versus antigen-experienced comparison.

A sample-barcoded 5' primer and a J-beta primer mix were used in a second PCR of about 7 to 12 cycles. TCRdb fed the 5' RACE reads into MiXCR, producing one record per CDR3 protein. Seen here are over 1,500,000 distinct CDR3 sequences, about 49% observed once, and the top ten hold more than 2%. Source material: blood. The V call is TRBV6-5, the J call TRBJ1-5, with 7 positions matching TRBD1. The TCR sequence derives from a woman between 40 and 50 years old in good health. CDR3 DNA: TGTGCCAGCAGTTATGCCGGGACAGTGGATATAATGAGCAATCAGCCCCAGCATTTT. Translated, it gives CASSYAGTVDIMSNQPQHF.